This entry describes one TCR beta chain. Its antigen is not known. Using immunoSEQ multiplex PCR, the repertoire was profiled, and TCRdb retains in-frame clones only, with some absent. The table includes over 90,000 clones, 90% detected once. The data were obtained in a study of T cell responses to AZD1222 COVID-19 vaccine. Study outcomes and limitations: Spike-spanning, vaccine-associated CD4 TCRs were dominant at 160-218 and 743-854. In a largely white British group with more females than males, clonal diversity was possibly underestimated.

CDR3 length equals 15 residues. Germline values: CDR1 SGDLS, CDR2 YYNGEE. V was pared by 0 bases and J by 2 bases, with 10 bases between. This sequence was found in an adult in good health. The rearrangement links TRBV9 to TRBJ2-3, with D possibly TRBD1 on 5 matching bases. The specimen was peripheral blood, collected on day 0 of AZD1222 vaccination. The CDR3 reads CASSVEGAFTDTQYF. CDR3 nucleotide sequence: TGTGCCAGCAGCGTAGAAGGGGCCTTCACAGATACGCAGTATTTT.